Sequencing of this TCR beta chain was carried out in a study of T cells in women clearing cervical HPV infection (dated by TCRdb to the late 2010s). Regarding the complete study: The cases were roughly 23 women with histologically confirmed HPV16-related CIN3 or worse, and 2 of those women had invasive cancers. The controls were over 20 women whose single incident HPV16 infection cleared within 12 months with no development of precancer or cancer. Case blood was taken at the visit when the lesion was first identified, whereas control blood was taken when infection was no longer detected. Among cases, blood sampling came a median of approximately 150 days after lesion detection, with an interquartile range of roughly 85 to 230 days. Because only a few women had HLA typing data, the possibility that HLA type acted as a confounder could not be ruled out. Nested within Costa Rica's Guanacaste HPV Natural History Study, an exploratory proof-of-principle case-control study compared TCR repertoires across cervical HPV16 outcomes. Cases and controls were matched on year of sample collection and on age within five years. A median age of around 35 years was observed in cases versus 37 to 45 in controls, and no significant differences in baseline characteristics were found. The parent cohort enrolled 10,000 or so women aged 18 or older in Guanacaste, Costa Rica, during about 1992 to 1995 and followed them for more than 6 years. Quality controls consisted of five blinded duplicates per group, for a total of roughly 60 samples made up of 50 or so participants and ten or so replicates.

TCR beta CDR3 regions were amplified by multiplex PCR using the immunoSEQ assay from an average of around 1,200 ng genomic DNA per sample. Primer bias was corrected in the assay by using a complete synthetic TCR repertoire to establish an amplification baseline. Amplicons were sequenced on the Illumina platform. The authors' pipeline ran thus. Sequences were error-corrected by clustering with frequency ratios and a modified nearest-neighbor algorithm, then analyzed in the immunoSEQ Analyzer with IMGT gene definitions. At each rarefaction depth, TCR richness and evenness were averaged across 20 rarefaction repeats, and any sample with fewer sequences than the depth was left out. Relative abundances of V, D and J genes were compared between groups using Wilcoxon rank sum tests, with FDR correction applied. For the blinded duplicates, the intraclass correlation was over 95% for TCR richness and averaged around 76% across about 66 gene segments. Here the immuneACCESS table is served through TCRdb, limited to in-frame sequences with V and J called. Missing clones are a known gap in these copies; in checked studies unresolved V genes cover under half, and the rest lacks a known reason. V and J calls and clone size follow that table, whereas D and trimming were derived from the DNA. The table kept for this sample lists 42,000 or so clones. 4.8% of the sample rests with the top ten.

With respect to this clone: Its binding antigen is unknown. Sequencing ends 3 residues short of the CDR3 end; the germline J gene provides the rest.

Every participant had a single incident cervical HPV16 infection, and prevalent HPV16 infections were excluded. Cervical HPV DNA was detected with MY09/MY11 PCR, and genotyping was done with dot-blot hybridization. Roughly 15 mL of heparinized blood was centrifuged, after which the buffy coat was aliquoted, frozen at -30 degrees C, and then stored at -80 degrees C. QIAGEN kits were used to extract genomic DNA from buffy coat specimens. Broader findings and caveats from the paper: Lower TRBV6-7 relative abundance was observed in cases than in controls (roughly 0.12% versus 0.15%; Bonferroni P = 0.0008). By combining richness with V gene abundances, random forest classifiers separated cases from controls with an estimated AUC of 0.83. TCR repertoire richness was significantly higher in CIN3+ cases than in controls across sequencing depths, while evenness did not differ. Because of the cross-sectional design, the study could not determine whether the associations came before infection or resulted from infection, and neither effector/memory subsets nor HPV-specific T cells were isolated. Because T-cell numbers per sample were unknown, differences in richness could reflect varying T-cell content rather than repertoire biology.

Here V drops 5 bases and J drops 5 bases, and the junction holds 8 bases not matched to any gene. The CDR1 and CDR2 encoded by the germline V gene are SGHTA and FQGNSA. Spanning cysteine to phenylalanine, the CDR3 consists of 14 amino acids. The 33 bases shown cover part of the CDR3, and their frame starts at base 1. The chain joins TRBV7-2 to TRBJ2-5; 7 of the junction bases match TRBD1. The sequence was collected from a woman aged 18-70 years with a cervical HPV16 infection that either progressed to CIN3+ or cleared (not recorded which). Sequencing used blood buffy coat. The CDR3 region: CASSSRQGWETQYF. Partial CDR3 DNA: TGTGCCAGCAGCAGCAGACAGGGCTGGGAGACC.